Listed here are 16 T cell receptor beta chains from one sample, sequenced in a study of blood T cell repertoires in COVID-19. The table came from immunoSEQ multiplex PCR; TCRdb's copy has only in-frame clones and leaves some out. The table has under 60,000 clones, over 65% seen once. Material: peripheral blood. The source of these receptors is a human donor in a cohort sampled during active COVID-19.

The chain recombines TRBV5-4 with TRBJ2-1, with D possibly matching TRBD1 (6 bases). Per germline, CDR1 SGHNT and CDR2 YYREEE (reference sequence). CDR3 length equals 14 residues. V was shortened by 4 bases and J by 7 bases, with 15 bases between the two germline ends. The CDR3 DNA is TGTGCCAGCAGCCCCGGACAGTTAGGGAATGAGCAGTTCTTC. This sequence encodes CASSPGQLGNEQFF.

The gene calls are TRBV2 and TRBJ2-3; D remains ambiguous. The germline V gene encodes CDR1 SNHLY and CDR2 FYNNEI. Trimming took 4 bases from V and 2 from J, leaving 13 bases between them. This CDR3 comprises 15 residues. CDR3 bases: TGTGCCAGCAGTGTTTCCCAAGCCGTCACAGATACGCAGTATTTT. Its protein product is CASSVSQAVTDTQYF.

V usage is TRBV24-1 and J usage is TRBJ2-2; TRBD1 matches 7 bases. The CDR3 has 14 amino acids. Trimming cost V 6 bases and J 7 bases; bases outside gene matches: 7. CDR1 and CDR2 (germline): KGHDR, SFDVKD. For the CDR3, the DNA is TGTGCCACCAGTACAGGGGATATAGGCGGGGAGCTGTTTTTT. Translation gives CATSTGDIGGELFF.

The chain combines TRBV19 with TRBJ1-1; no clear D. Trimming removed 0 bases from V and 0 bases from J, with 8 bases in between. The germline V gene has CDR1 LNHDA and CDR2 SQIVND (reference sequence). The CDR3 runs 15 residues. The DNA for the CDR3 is TGTGCCAGTAGTATAGATGGGCAGATGAACACTGAAGCTTTCTTT. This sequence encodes CASSIDGQMNTEAFF. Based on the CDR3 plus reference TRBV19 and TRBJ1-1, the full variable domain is DGGITQSPKYLFRKEGQNVTLSCEQNLNHDAMYWYRQDPGQGLRLIYYSQIVNDFQKGDIAEGYSVSREKKESFPLTVTSAQKNPTAFYLCASSIDGQMNTEAFFGQGTRLTVV.

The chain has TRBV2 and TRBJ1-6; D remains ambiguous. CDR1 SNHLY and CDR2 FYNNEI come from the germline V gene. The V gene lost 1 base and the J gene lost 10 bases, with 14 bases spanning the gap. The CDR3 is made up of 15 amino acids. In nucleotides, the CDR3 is TGTGCCAGCAGTGAAGAAGCGCTATCCCAATCACCCCTCCACTTT. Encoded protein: CASSEEALSQSPLHF.

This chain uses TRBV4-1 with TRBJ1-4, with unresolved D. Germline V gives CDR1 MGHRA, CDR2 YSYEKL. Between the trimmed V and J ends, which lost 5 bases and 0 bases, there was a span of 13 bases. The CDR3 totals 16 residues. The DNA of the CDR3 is TGCGCCAGCAGCGGGGAGGTGGGGTCAACTAATGAAAAACTGTTTTTT. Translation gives CASSGEVGSTNEKLFF.

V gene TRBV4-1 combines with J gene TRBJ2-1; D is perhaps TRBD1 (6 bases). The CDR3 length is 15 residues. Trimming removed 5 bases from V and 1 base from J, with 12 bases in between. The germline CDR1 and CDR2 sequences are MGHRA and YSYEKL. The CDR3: CASSSTTGSYNEQFF. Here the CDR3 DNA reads TGCGCCAGCAGCTCCACGACAGGATCCTACAATGAGCAGTTCTTC.

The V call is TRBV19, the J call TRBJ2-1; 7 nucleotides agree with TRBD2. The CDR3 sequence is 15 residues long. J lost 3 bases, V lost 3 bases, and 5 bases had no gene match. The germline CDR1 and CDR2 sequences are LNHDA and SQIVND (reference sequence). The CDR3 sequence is CASSMVSGDYNEQFF. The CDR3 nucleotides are TGTGCCAGTAGTATGGTGAGCGGGGACTACAATGAGCAGTTCTTC.

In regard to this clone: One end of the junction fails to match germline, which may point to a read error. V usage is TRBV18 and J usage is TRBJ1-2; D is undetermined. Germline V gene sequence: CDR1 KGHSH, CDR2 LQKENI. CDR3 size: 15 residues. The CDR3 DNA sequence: TGTGCCAGCTCCCCACCGGTTTCGAAGAGGTATGGCTACACCTTC. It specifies CASSPPVSKRYGYTF. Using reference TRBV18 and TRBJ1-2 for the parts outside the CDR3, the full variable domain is NAGVMQNPRHLVRRRGQEARLRCSPMKGHSHVYWYRQLPEEGLKFMVYLQKENIIDESGMPKERFSAEFPKEGPSILRIQQVVRGDSAAYFCASSPPVSKRYGYTFGSGTRLTVV.

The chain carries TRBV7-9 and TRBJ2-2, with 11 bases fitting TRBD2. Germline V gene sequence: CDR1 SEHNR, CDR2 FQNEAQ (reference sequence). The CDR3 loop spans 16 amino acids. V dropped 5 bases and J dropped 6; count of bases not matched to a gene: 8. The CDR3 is CASSDTSGGRPGELFF. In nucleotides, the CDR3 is TGTGCCAGCAGCGACACTAGCGGGGGACGACCCGGGGAGCTGTTTTTT.

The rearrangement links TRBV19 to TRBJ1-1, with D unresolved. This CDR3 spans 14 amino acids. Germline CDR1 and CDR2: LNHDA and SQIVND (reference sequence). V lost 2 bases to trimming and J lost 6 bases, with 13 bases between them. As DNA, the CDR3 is TGTGCCAGTAGTATAATAGGGCTCGGGGCTGAAGCTTTCTTT. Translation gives CASSIIGLGAEAFF.

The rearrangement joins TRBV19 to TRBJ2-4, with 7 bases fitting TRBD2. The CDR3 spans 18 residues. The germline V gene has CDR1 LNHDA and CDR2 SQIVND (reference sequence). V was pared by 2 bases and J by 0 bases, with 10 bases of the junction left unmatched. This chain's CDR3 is CASSIKGRGALAKNIQYF. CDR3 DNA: TGTGCCAGTAGTATAAAAGGGAGGGGAGCCCTAGCCAAAAACATTCAGTACTTC.

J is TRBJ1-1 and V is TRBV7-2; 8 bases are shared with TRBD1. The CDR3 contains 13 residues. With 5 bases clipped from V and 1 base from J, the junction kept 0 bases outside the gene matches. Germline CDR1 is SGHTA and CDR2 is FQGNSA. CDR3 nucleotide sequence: TGTGCCAGCAGCGGACAGGGGAACACTGAAGCTTTCTTT. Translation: CASSGQGNTEAFF.

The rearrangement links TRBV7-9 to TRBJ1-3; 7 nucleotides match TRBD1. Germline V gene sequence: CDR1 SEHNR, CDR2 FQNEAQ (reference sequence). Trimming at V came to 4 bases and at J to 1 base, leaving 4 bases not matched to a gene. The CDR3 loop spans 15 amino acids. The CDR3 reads CASSWPTGSGNTIYF. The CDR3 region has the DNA TGTGCCAGCAGCTGGCCGACAGGGTCTGGAAACACCATATATTTT.

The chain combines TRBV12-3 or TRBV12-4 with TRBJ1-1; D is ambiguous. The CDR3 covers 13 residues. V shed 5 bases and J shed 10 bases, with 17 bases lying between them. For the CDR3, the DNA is TGTGCCAGCAGTATCCCTCGGGGATATGGAGCTTTCTTT. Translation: CASSIPRGYGAFF.

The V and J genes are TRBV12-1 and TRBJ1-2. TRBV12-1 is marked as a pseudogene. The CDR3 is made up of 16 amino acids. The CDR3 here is CASSERICAEVVGYTF. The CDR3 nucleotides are TGTGCCAGCAGCGAAAGAATCTGCGCGGAGGTAGTAGGCTACACCTTC.